A selection of T cell receptor beta chains follows, all from one sample in a study of cytomegalovirus exposure and HLA in healthy donors. The method was immunoSEQ multiplex PCR; TCRdb's version includes in-frame clones alone and lacks a portion of them. Among some 160,000 clones listed, 70% to 80% were seen once. The sample was PBMCs. These receptors came from a man aged 55 to 70 in good health and CMV-seronegative. The CDR3 runs from the conserved cysteine through the conserved F or W. The D gene is left open where the match is weak. Not every row has a clone size; where given, it reads once, few, many or a size class.

>TRBJ1-4|.|TRBV7-6|.
CASSRRIRATNEKLFF
TGTGCCAGCAGCCGCAGGATCAGGGCAACTAATGAAAAACTGTTTTTT
>TRBJ1-1|.|TRBV6-6|.
CASSYGQFNMNTEAFF
TGTGCCAGCAGTTACGGGCAGTTTAACATGAACACTGAAGCTTTCTTT
>TRBJ2-3|.|TRBV9|TRBD2
CASSPGRLSDTQYF
TGTGCCAGCAGCCCCGGGAGGTTATCAGATACGCAGTATTTT
>TRBJ2-1|few|TRBV5-1|TRBD2
CASSLRTSGAYNEQFF
TGCGCCAGCAGCTTAAGAACTAGCGGGGCCTACAATGAGCAGTTCTTC
>TRBJ2-7|few|TRBV5-4|TRBD2
CASGTSGGRYEQYF
TGTGCCAGCGGAACTAGCGGGGGTCGCTACGAGCAGTACTTC
>TRBJ1-3|.|TRBV10-3|TRBD1
CAISALDRGSGNTIYF
TGTGCCATCAGCGCCCTCGACAGGGGGTCTGGAAACACCATATATTTT
>TRBJ2-7|.|TRBV5-1|.
CASSLAPMTGSSYEQYF
TGCGCCAGCAGCTTGGCCCCCATGACGGGTAGCTCCTACGAGCAGTACTTC
>TRBJ2-1|.|TRBV15|TRBD2
CATSRDTSGHNEQFF
TGTGCCACCAGCAGAGACACTAGCGGCCACAATGAGCAGTTCTTC
>TRBJ2-7|once|TRBV25-1|TRBD1
CASRDRGSYEQYF
TGTGCCAGCCGGGACAGGGGCTCCTACGAGCAGTACTTC
>TRBJ2-7|.|TRBV28|TRBD1
CASSPPTGVYEQYF
TGTGCCAGCAGTCCTCCGACAGGGGTCTACGAGCAGTACTTC
>TRBJ2-2|few|TRBV5-1|TRBD1
CASSLLTGDDGELFF
TGCGCCAGCAGCTTGCTGACAGGGGATGATGGGGAGCTGTTTTTT
>TRBJ1-4|.|TRBV5-1|TRBD1
CASSLAGYRDRGEKLFF
TGCGCCAGCAGCTTGGCTGGTTACCGGGACAGGGGTGAAAAACTGTTTTTT
>TRBJ1-2|.|TRBV6-1|.
CASSRATANYGYTF
TGTGCCAGCAGTAGAGCGACAGCTAACTATGGCTACACCTTC
>TRBJ1-1|few|TRBV6-5|.
CASSYRRQQGMTEAFF
TGTGCCAGCAGTTACCGGAGGCAACAGGGTATGACTGAAGCTTTCTTT